This T cell receptor beta chain derives from a study of OX40 agonist ivuxolimab in advanced cancers. Whole-study context: Ivuxolimab doses were 0.01, 0.1, 0.3, 1.5, 3 or 10 mg/kg every 2 weeks. Study-level findings and limits: Expanded clones were, on average, more numerous among CD8+ T cells than CD4+.

The CDR3 spans 12 residues. The V and J ends lost 3 bases and 10 bases, in that order; junction bases with no gene match: 3. Germline values: CDR1 LNHDA, CDR2 SQIVND (reference sequence). Profiling relied on immunoSEQ multiplex PCR, and the TCRdb table lists in-frame clones only, not all of them. The sample carries 90,000 to 150,000 clones, 75% to 90% recorded once. On this clone: Antigen unknown. This CDR3 is also generated by other DNA sequences in the sample.

The receptor was isolated from an adult with an advanced solid tumor such as melanoma, head and neck, liver or kidney cancer. The sample consisted of CD4+ or CD8+ T cells sorted from blood, taken in a trial of the OX40 agonist ivuxolimab. The chain carries TRBV19 and TRBJ2-1; 7 bases line up with TRBD2. In DNA form, the CDR3 reads TGTGCCAGTAGTATCGGGGGAGGGGAGCAGTTCTTC. Protein product: CASSIGGGEQFF.